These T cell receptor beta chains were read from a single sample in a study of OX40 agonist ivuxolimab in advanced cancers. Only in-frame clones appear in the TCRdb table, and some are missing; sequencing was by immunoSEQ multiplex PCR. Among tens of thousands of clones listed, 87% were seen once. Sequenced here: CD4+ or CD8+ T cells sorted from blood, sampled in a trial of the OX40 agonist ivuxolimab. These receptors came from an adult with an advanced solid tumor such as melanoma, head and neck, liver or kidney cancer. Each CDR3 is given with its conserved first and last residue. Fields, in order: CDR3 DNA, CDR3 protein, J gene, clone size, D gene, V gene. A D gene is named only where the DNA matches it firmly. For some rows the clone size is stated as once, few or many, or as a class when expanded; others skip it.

TGTGCCAGCAGCTTAGCGGAGGGGACTGAAGCTTTCTTT,CASSLAEGTEAFF,TRBJ1-1,.,.,TRBV7-9
TGTGCCAGCTCATCGCAGAATGGGCAAGAGACCCAGTACTTC,CASSSQNGQETQYF,TRBJ2-5,.,.,TRBV18
TGTGCCAGCAGTCCTCCCTTGGCCGAGACTAACTATGGCTACACCTTC,CASSPPLAETNYGYTF,TRBJ1-2,.,.,TRBV28
TGTGCCAGCAGTTCGGGACAGGGATTGGGCGGCTACACCTTC,CASSSGQGLGGYTF,TRBJ1-2,once,TRBD1,TRBV27
TGCGCCAGCAGTGAAGCGGGAGCAGATACGCAGTATTTT,CASSEAGADTQYF,TRBJ2-3,.,TRBD2,TRBV10-1
TGTGCCAGCAGCCCGGTGACTAGCGGGAGGAGCCACGAGCAGTACTTC,CASSPVTSGRSHEQYF,TRBJ2-7,.,TRBD2,TRBV5-8
TGCGCCAGCAGCCAAGAGTCCGTTTTAAGCTACGAGCAGTACTTC,CASSQESVLSYEQYF,TRBJ2-7,.,.,TRBV4-1
TGTGCCTGGAGTGTACAGGGGGAGCAGTACTTC,CAWSVQGEQYF,TRBJ2-7,.,TRBD1,TRBV30
TGTGCCTGGAGGATTTTCGGTCCCGGGGAGCTGTTTTTT,CAWRIFGPGELFF,TRBJ2-2,once,.,TRBV30
TGTGCCAGCAGAAGGACTAGCGGAGGGACGTACTTC,CASRRTSGGTYF,TRBJ2-7,.,TRBD2,TRBV6-5
TGTGCCAGTAGCAAGGGACGGAACCCTAGCACAGATACGCAGTATTTT,CASSKGRNPSTDTQYF,TRBJ2-3,.,.,TRBV19
TGTGCCACCAGCAGAGATTCCGAGGGCTACAATGAGCAGTTCTTC,CATSRDSEGYNEQFF,TRBJ2-1,.,.,TRBV15
TGTGCCAGCAATTCTAGCCCAGATACGCAGTATTTT,CASNSSPDTQYF,TRBJ2-3,.,.,TRBV2
TGTGCCACTAGGACTAGCAGTTCCCAAGAGACCCAGTACTTC,CATRTSSSQETQYF,TRBJ2-5,once,TRBD2,TRBV19
TGTGCCACCAGCAGAGTAAGTGGGGCAGGACCGTACGAGCAGTACTTC,CATSRVSGAGPYEQYF,TRBJ2-7,.,.,TRBV15
TGTGCCAGCAGGTCCGCTGCGGGAGGCGGAAACATTCAGTACTTC,CASRSAAGGGNIQYF,TRBJ2-4,.,TRBD2,TRBV28
TGTGCCAGCTCATCCTACGTGCCCGGGGACGAGCAGTACTTC,CASSSYVPGDEQYF,TRBJ2-7,.,.,TRBV18
TGTGCCAGCAGCTTTGGACTAGCTGCTCCCGGGGAGCTGTTTTTT,CASSFGLAAPGELFF,TRBJ2-2,.,TRBD2,TRBV7-3
TGCAGCGTTGAAGATCAGAGGTTCGACTCCTACAATGAGCAGTTCTTC,CSVEDQRFDSYNEQFF,TRBJ2-1,.,.,TRBV29-1
TGTGCCATCAGTGAGACCCAAAACTATGGCTACACCTTC,CAISETQNYGYTF,TRBJ1-2,.,.,TRBV10-3
TGCGCCAGCGGAAATGGGGACAGGGATAATCAGCCCCAGCATTTT,CASGNGDRDNQPQHF,TRBJ1-5,.,TRBD1,TRBV4-1
TGTGCCAGCAGCGCGAAGTATAGCAATCAGCCCCAGCATTTT,CASSAKYSNQPQHF,TRBJ1-5,.,.,TRBV9
TGCGCCAGCAGTGTCCCCCCGGCCAGCACTGAAGCTTTCTTT,CASSVPPASTEAFF,TRBJ1-1,.,.,TRBV10-2
TGTGCCAGCAGCTTAGTGGGGGACACTGAAGCTTTCTTT,CASSLVGDTEAFF,TRBJ1-1,.,.,TRBV11-2
TGTGCCTGGAGTTCCTCCGGGCATTATGGCTACACCTTC,CAWSSSGHYGYTF,TRBJ1-2,few,.,TRBV30
TGTGCCAGCGCACGGCAAGGGAGGACAGATACGCAGTATTTT,CASARQGRTDTQYF,TRBJ2-3,once,.,TRBV19
TGTGCCAGCAGTTTATTAGGGACTAGCGATTTGGTGTATGGCAATGAGCAGTTCTTC,CASSLLGTSDLVYGNEQFF,TRBJ2-1,.,TRBD2,TRBV27
TGTGCCAGCAGCTTAGATGGGGGCTTTGGCTATGGCTACACCTTC,CASSLDGGFGYGYTF,TRBJ1-2,.,.,TRBV7-2
TGCGCCAGCAGTCCCGGGACTAGCGGAGGCCAAGAGACCCAGTACTTC,CASSPGTSGGQETQYF,TRBJ2-5,.,TRBD2,TRBV10-1
TGCGCCAGCAGCTTGCTTTTTCAGTCGGATACGCAGTATTTT,CASSLLFQSDTQYF,TRBJ2-3,.,.,TRBV5-1
TGTGCCAGCAGCTTCCGGACAGGGGTTAACGAGCAGTACTTC,CASSFRTGVNEQYF,TRBJ2-7,.,TRBD1,TRBV5-4
TGTGCCAGCAAGGAAGCGGGATTGGCAGATACGCAGTATTTT,CASKEAGLADTQYF,TRBJ2-3,.,TRBD2,TRBV2
TGTGCCAGCAGCGAGTGGACAGGGTCGAGAGGAAACACCATATATTTT,CASSEWTGSRGNTIYF,TRBJ1-3,.,TRBD1,TRBV28
TGTGCCAGCAGCTTAGCCAGCGGGAGCCACGAGCAGTACTTC,CASSLASGSHEQYF,TRBJ2-7,.,TRBD2,TRBV7-8
TGTGCCAGCCGGAGCGGGAGGGCCCCAGATACGCAGTATTTT,CASRSGRAPDTQYF,TRBJ2-3,.,TRBD2,TRBV6-6
TGCGCCAGCAGCTTGGCCCAGGGCTCCGGCTACACCTTC,CASSLAQGSGYTF,TRBJ1-2,.,.,TRBV5-1
TGTGCCTTGACGACAAGCAGGGATTCACCCCTCCACTTT,CALTTSRDSPLHF,TRBJ1-6,few,.,TRBV30
TGTGCCAGCAGCTTAGGCTGGTCAGGGAAGGAGGAGACCCAGTACTTC,CASSLGWSGKEETQYF,TRBJ2-5,.,.,TRBV11-3
TGTGCCAGCAGCTACCGGCGGGGCGGGAGCTTTACCGGGGAGCTGTTTTTT,CASSYRRGGSFTGELFF,TRBJ2-2,few,TRBD2,TRBV7-2
TGTGCCAGCCCTAGGGCCCCCGGAGGCCGCGGGATTGAAGCTTTCTTT,CASPRAPGGRGIEAFF,TRBJ1-1,.,.,TRBV2
TGTGCCAGCAGTCAGGGGAACACCGGGGAGCTGTTTTTT,CASSQGNTGELFF,TRBJ2-2,.,.,TRBV7-8
TGTGCCAGCAGCCGGACAGGGGCAGGAGTAGAGACCCAGTACTTC,CASSRTGAGVETQYF,TRBJ2-5,.,TRBD1,TRBV7-9
TGCGCCAGCAGCTTCGATTGGGACAGCAATCAGCCCCAGCATTTT,CASSFDWDSNQPQHF,TRBJ1-5,.,.,TRBV5-1
TGCGCCAGCAGGAGGGACAGGGACCCCATCGTCGAGCAGTACTTC,CASRRDRDPIVEQYF,TRBJ2-7,.,TRBD1,TRBV5-1
TGTGCCAGCAGTGAAGGACAGGCGACCGATAGCAATCAGCCCCAGCATTTT,CASSEGQATDSNQPQHF,TRBJ1-5,.,.,TRBV6-1
TGTGCCTGGAGTGCGGGGGACAGTAGTCAGCCCCAGCATTTT,CAWSAGDSSQPQHF,TRBJ1-5,.,TRBD1,TRBV30
TGTGCCAGCAGGACGGACAGGCTAATCTACAATGAGCAGTTCTTC,CASRTDRLIYNEQFF,TRBJ2-1,once,TRBD1,TRBV27
TGTGCCAGCAGCTTAAACAGCGGAACTAACAATGAGCAGTTCTTC,CASSLNSGTNNEQFF,TRBJ2-1,.,.,TRBV7-3
TGTGCCTGGAGTCGGGACCTCGTGAAGACCCAGTACTTC,CAWSRDLVKTQYF,TRBJ2-5,.,.,TRBV30
TGTGCCAGCAGCTTTCCCAACCCTGGCTATGGCTACACCTTC,CASSFPNPGYGYTF,TRBJ1-2,.,.,TRBV7-9
TGTGCCAGCTCAGCCCACCGGGAGTCCTACTCCTATGGCTACACCTTC,CASSAHRESYSYGYTF,TRBJ1-2,.,.,TRBV18
TGTGCCAGCAGACTCGATCTCCCGGGGACCGGGGAGCTGTTTTTT,CASRLDLPGTGELFF,TRBJ2-2,.,.,TRBV28
TGTGCCAGCTCACCAATGGGGTCATCCTCTGGAAACACCATATATTTT,CASSPMGSSSGNTIYF,TRBJ1-3,once,.,TRBV18
TGCGCCAGCAGCTTGGAAGGCAGCCCCAATCAGCCCCAGCATTTT,CASSLEGSPNQPQHF,TRBJ1-5,.,.,TRBV5-1
TGTGCCAGCAGCTTAGGACACCCCACTAATGAAAAACTGTTTTTT,CASSLGHPTNEKLFF,TRBJ1-4,.,.,TRBV7-9
TGCGCCAGCAGCTTTACAGGGGGCGACGGCTATGGCTACACCTTC,CASSFTGGDGYGYTF,TRBJ1-2,.,TRBD1,TRBV5-1
TGTGCCAGCAGGGAGGAGGCCAGTACGCAGTATTTT,CASREEASTQYF,TRBJ2-3,.,.,TRBV7-9
TGTGCCAGCAGCTTAGCGGCGGGTCCCACCTACGAGCAGTACTTC,CASSLAAGPTYEQYF,TRBJ2-7,.,.,TRBV7-2
TGCGCCAGCAGCTCCAGAGGACTAGCGGGAGCAGAGACCCAGTACTTC,CASSSRGLAGAETQYF,TRBJ2-5,.,TRBD2,TRBV5-1
TGTGCCAGCAGTCCGTCGGGGGGGTTAGAGACCCAGTACTTC,CASSPSGGLETQYF,TRBJ2-5,.,TRBD2,TRBV5-4